Described below is a single TCR beta chain sequence and its context. The entry originates in a study of T cell changes during pregnancy in multiple sclerosis. Sequencing was performed with immunoSEQ multiplex PCR; in TCRdb, only in-frame clones are kept and a portion is missing. The repertoire holds about 93,000 clones, with roughly 92% as singletons. Unmatched junction bases numbered 7, after V lost 3 bases and J lost 3 bases. This CDR3 is 15 amino acids long. Germline V gives CDR1 SGHAT, CDR2 FQDESV (reference sequence). This material consisted of peripheral blood, taken after pregnancy. J is TRBJ2-7 and V is TRBV11-1, with 8 positions matching TRBD2. The sequence was obtained from a female donor with multiple sclerosis, enrolled in a pregnancy study. CDR3 protein: CASSFLAGKSYEQYF. Written as DNA, the CDR3 is TGTGCCAGCAGCTTTTTAGCGGGGAAGAGCTACGAGCAGTACTTC.